These 31 T cell receptor beta chains came from one sample sequenced in a study of blood T cells in healthy people across ages. The authors ran a second PCR of about 7 to 12 cycles using a sample-barcoded 5' primer and a J-beta primer mix. TCRdb reprocessed the 5' RACE reads via MiXCR and lists one record per CDR3 protein. Here the sample spans under 1 million distinct CDR3 sequences, 44% being singletons. Material: blood. These receptor sequences come from a man between 60 and 75 years old in good health.

This clonotype has a handful of counts. This chain uses TRBV20-1 with TRBJ1-1, with unresolved D. V dropped 3 bases and J dropped 0 bases, with 8 bases sitting between them. Per germline, CDR1 DFQATT and CDR2 SNEGSKA (reference sequence). The CDR3 contains 13 residues. CDR3 bases: TGCAGTGCTAGGGGTCACTTGAACACTGAAGCTTTCTTT. Translation gives CSARGHLNTEAFF.

The V call is TRBV6-6, the J call TRBJ2-3; 9 bases agree with TRBD2. This CDR3 is 15 amino acids long. Germline V CDR1 and CDR2: MNHNY, SVGAGI (reference sequence). The V and J ends lost 3 bases and 2 bases, in that order; junction bases with no gene match: 3. Here the CDR3 DNA reads TGTGCCAGCAGTTATTTAGCGGGGGACACAGATACGCAGTATTTT. Protein: CASSYLAGDTDTQYF.

This chain joins TRBV20-1 and TRBJ2-2; 7 positions match TRBD1. Unmatched junction bases numbered 3, after V lost 6 bases and J lost 5 bases. This CDR3 is 12 amino acids long. CDR1 DFQATT and CDR2 SNEGSKA come from the germline V gene (reference sequence). CDR3 region: CSAPTGTGELFF. DNA of the CDR3: TGCAGTGCGCCGACAGGGACCGGGGAGCTGTTTTTT.

Here the CDR3 DNA reads TGCAGTGCTAGAGAGACTAGCGGGTTGGTTACAGATACGCAGTATTTT. It is translated as CSARETSGLVTDTQYF. The V gene is TRBV20-1, the J gene TRBJ2-3, with 10 bases that match TRBD2. Germline V gives CDR1 DFQATT, CDR2 SNEGSKA (reference sequence). The V and J ends lost 0 bases and 3 bases, in that order; junction bases with no gene match: 6. CDR3 length: 16 residues.

As concerns this clonotype: A junction end diverges from the germline sequence, so it may reflect a read error. This sequence joins TRBV6-5 and TRBJ1-1, with D possibly being TRBD1 (5 bases). Germline V lookup: CDR1 MNHEY, CDR2 SVGAGI. The CDR3 sequence is 14 residues long. The chain's CDR3 is CASSSGGGVTEAFF. The CDR3 DNA follows: TGTGCCAGCAGTTCGGGGGGAGGTGTAACTGAGGCTTTCTTT.

The chain is built from TRBV7-2 and TRBJ1-5; D call uncertain. V lost 5 bases and J lost 5, with 10 bases in between. Germline-derived CDR1 and CDR2 are SGHTA and FQGNSA. This CDR3 contains 13 residues. The CDR3 protein is CASSKDSDQPQHF. CDR3 DNA sequence: TGTGCCAGCAGCAAGGACTCAGATCAGCCCCAGCATTTT.

The chain is built from TRBV7-9 and TRBJ1-1; TRBD1 agrees at 8 bases. V shed 3 bases, J shed 7 bases, and the junction held 7 bases outside the gene matches. CDR1 and CDR2 from the germline V gene are SEHNR and FQNEAQ (reference sequence). The CDR3 runs to 14 residues. CDR3 region: CASSFLDRDLEAFF. The CDR3 DNA follows: TGTGCCAGCAGCTTTTTGGACAGGGACCTTGAAGCTTTCTTT.

This clonotype is a singleton in its sample. A read error may account for a junction end that differs from germline. J is TRBJ1-3 and V is TRBV6-1; D is perhaps TRBD1 (6 bases). This CDR3 is built from 17 residues. Germline CDR1 reads MNHNS; CDR2 reads SASEGT. The CDR3 DNA sequence: TGTGCCAGCAGACAAGGGACACCCAAGACCTCTGGAAACACTATATATTTT. Its protein is CASRQGTPKTSGNTIYF.

The V gene is TRBV6-1, the J gene TRBJ2-3, with 9 bases aligning to TRBD2. There are 16 residues in the CDR3. J lost 3 bases, V lost 3 bases, and 7 bases had no gene match. Germline V gives CDR1 MNHNS, CDR2 SASEGT. CDR3 DNA sequence: TGTGCCAGCAGTGACGAGGCGGGGGGGCGGACAGATACGCAGTATTTT. Translated, it gives CASSDEAGGRTDTQYF.

This clonotype was recorded many times. The genes are TRBV7-2 and TRBJ2-5; D ambiguous. The V end lost 5 bases, the J end lost 7 bases, and 17 bases lay between the germline ends. The CDR3 has 14 amino acids. The germline V gene has CDR1 SGHTA and CDR2 FQGNSA. The CDR3 reads CASSPPWTRRTQYF. CDR3 nucleotides: TGTGCCAGCAGCCCCCCTTGGACCCGAAGGACCCAGTACTTC.

This clonotype showed up just a few times. V and J are TRBV5-1 and TRBJ2-1; possible D gene TRBD2, 5 bases. CDR1 and CDR2 (germline): SGHRS, YFSETQ. V was pared by 0 bases and J by 10 bases, with 17 bases between. CDR3 length: 15 amino acids. CDR3 loop: CASSLALTPTGEQFF. In nucleotides, the CDR3 is TGCGCCAGCAGCTTGGCCCTGACCCCGACGGGAGAGCAGTTCTTC.

The chain has TRBV9 and TRBJ2-7; TRBD1 aligns across 7 bases. There are 14 residues in the CDR3. V lost 3 bases and J lost 2; bases outside the gene matches: 5. From germline, CDR1 is SGDLS and CDR2 YYNGEE. The CDR3 sequence: CASSAGQQAYEQYF. The CDR3 DNA sequence: TGTGCCAGCAGCGCGGGACAGCAAGCCTACGAGCAGTACTTC.

This clonotype has a single count. This sequence joins TRBV12-3 or TRBV12-4 and TRBJ2-7; a weak D match, TRBD2 (6 bases). V lost 6 bases and J 3 bases, leaving 15 bases between the germline ends. The CDR3 spans 14 residues. The CDR3 DNA follows: TGTGCCAGCAGGTTTGGCGGGACTGTCTACGAGCAGTACTTC. Protein sequence: CASRFGGTVYEQYF.

V and J are TRBV7-2 and TRBJ2-3; 12 bases align to TRBD1. Looked up from germline, CDR1 is SGHTA and CDR2 is FQGNSA. V shed 0 bases, J shed 7 bases, and the junction held 5 bases outside the gene matches. This CDR3 region has 16 residues. Written as DNA, the CDR3 is TGTGCCAGCAGCTTAGCTGGGACAGGGGGCAAGAATACGCAGTATTTT. The encoded protein is CASSLAGTGGKNTQYF.

The gene calls are TRBV11-1 and TRBJ2-5, with a weak D call TRBD1 (7 bases). Germline V CDR1 and CDR2: SGHAT, FQDESV (reference sequence). The CDR3 loop spans 16 amino acids. The V end lost 6 bases, the J end lost 4 bases, and 21 bases lay between the germline ends. The CDR3 DNA sequence: TGTGCCAGCAGTCACTGGGGCCAGGGGGGAATAGAGACCCAGTACTTC. Translated, it gives CASSHWGQGGIETQYF.

The V gene is TRBV4-2, the J gene TRBJ1-2; unclear D gene. V lost 0 bases, J lost 4 bases, and 12 bases lay in between. The CDR3 spans 15 residues. The germline V gene has CDR1 LGHNA and CDR2 YNFKEQ. CDR3 DNA: TGTGCCAGCAGCCAAGAGCAGGACCCCCTCTATGGCTACACCTTC. It yields the protein CASSQEQDPLYGYTF.

The rearrangement joins TRBV12-3 or TRBV12-4 to TRBJ2-2, with D perhaps TRBD1 (6 bases). The V and J ends lost 5 bases and 2 bases respectively, with 12 bases between them. CDR3 size: 15 residues. The CDR3 protein is CASSARGSNTGELFF. For the CDR3, the DNA is TGTGCCAGCAGTGCCAGGGGAAGTAACACCGGGGAGCTGTTTTTT.

J is TRBJ2-1 and V is TRBV7-9, with no clear D. The CDR3 has 14 amino acids. CDR1 is SEHNR and CDR2 is FQNEAQ in the germline V gene (reference sequence). The CDR3: CGVTGPSSYNEQFF. The CDR3 nucleotides read TGTGGAGTGACCGGGCCCAGCTCCTACAATGAGCAGTTCTTC.

This clonotype was detected once. CDR3 amino acids: CASSQDRRGYTEAFF. For the CDR3, the DNA is TGTGCCAGCAGCCAAGATAGGAGAGGGTACACTGAAGCTTTCTTT. The chain couples TRBV3-1 to TRBJ1-1; D not certain. V lost 0 bases and J lost 3, with 11 bases in between. CDR3 length: 15 amino acids. Germline V gene lookup returns CDR1 LGHDT and CDR2 YNNKEL (reference sequence).

CDR3 DNA sequence: TGTGCCAGCAGCTTCCGGGACAGGCCTGAAGCTTTCTTT. Its translation: CASSFRDRPEAFF. The V and J genes are TRBV5-4 and TRBJ1-1, with 8 bases matching TRBD1. The CDR3 is made up of 13 amino acids. Germline V gene lookup returns CDR1 SGHNT and CDR2 YYREEE (reference sequence). With V trimmed by 2 bases and J by 6 bases, 3 bases remained unmatched.

J is TRBJ1-1 and V is TRBV7-9; D call uncertain. Germline lookup yields CDR1 SEHNR and CDR2 FQNEAQ (reference sequence). There are 14 residues in the CDR3. DNA of the CDR3: TGTGCGACGCGCCGGTCTTACGGGAACACTGAAGCTTTCTTT. Its protein product is CATRRSYGNTEAFF.

This clonotype appeared a single time. The chain carries TRBV18 and TRBJ1-1; no clear D gene. V was clipped by 3 bases and J by 2 bases, with 10 bases between them. CDR1 is KGHSH and CDR2 is LQKENI in the germline V gene. The length of the CDR3 is 14 residues. This chain's CDR3 is CASSPAGYNTEAFF. CDR3 coding DNA: TGTGCCAGCTCACCGGCGGGCTACAACACTGAAGCTTTCTTT. Filled out from reference TRBV18 and TRBJ1-1, the complete variable domain reads NAGVMQNPRHLVRRRGQEARLRCSPMKGHSHVYWYRQLPEEGLKFMVYLQKENIIDESGMPKERFSAEFPKEGPSILRIQQVVRGDSAAYFCASSPAGYNTEAFFGQGTRLTVV.

The V call is TRBV3-1, the J call TRBJ2-3; D tentatively reads TRBD1 or TRBD2 (5 bases each). Germline assignment: CDR1 LGHDT and CDR2 YNNKEL (reference sequence). CDR3 length equals 15 residues. The V end was cut by 4 bases, the J end by 2 bases, with 13 bases between. CDR3 in DNA: TGTGCCAGCAGCCGAGGGGTAATAAACACAGATACGCAGTATTTT. The encoded protein is CASSRGVINTDTQYF.

This chain links TRBV19 with TRBJ2-4; possibly TRBD1 for D (6 bases). The tail of the sequence fits TRBJ2-7 better, so the J call may be wrong. The CDR3 has 14 amino acids. Per the germline V gene, CDR1 is LNHDA and CDR2 is SQIVND (reference sequence). This chain's CDR3 is CASSTEGTSYEQYF. CDR3 DNA sequence: TGTGCCAGTAGCACCGAAGGGACATCCTACGAGCAGTACTTC.

This clonotype was observed at least ten times. The rearrangement joins TRBV5-1 to TRBJ2-3; tentatively, D is TRBD1 or TRBD2 (5 bases each). This CDR3 spans 16 amino acids. Germline lookup yields CDR1 SGHRS and CDR2 YFSETQ. Trimming shortened V by 0 bases and J by 5 bases, and 16 bases separated the two germline ends. The chain's CDR3 is CASSLGAGRLGDTQYF. CDR3 DNA sequence: TGCGCCAGCAGCTTGGGGGCAGGGAGATTAGGAGATACGCAGTATTTT.

A few counts support this clonotype. This chain connects TRBV4-1 to TRBJ2-5; TRBD1 agrees at 7 bases. CDR3 size: 16 residues. Germline lookup yields CDR1 MGHRA and CDR2 YSYEKL. V lost 1 base to trimming and J lost 0 bases; unmatched junction nucleotides: 5. The CDR3 spells CASSQGTGANQETQYF. The CDR3 DNA is TGCGCCAGCAGCCAAGGAACAGGGGCCAACCAAGAGACCCAGTACTTC.

V gene TRBV14 combines with J gene TRBJ2-7; a possible D gene is TRBD2 (5 bases). CDR1 and CDR2 (germline): SGHDN, FVKESK. CDR3 length: 15 amino acids. Trimming shortened V by 5 bases and J by 2 bases, and 16 bases separated the two germline ends. The CDR3 sequence is CASSKRTGKAYEQYF. In DNA, the CDR3 is TGTGCCAGCAGCAAGCGTACGGGAAAGGCCTACGAGCAGTACTTC. Full variable domain (missing parts from reference TRBV14 and TRBJ2-7): EAGVTQFPSHSVIEKGQTVTLRCDPISGHDNLYWYRRVMGKEIKFLLHFVKESKQDESGMPNNRFLAERTGGTYSTLKVQPAELEDSGVYFCASSKRTGKAYEQYFGPGTRLTVT.

The rearrangement links TRBV9 to TRBJ2-2, with TRBD2 matching over 8 bases. Germline assignment: CDR1 SGDLS and CDR2 YYNGEE. After removal of 3 bases from V and 1 base from J, the junction contained 8 bases not matched to a gene. The CDR3 loop spans 17 amino acids. The CDR3 DNA follows: TGTGCCAGCAGCGACCCGAGCGGGGGTTGGAACACCGGGGAGCTGTTTTTT. Translated: CASSDPSGGWNTGELFF. Looking up the rest from reference TRBV9 and TRBJ2-2 gives the full variable domain: DSGVTQTPKHLITATGQRVTLRCSPRSGDLSVYWYQQSLDQGLQFLIQYYNGEERAKGNILERFSAQQFPDLHSELNLSSLELGDSALYFCASSDPSGGWNTGELFFGEGSRLTVL.

The chain links TRBV5-5 to TRBJ1-5; 7 nucleotides align to TRBD1. CDR3 length: 15 amino acids. In germline, CDR1 is SGHKS, CDR2 YYEKEE (reference sequence). V was pared by 0 bases and J by 7 bases, with 7 bases of the junction left unmatched. CDR3 sequence (DNA): TGTGCCAGCAGCTTGGAAGACAGGGCTCCCCAGCCCCAGCATTTT. Translation gives CASSLEDRAPQPQHF.

The chain couples TRBV20-1 to TRBJ2-3; D might be TRBD1 (6 bases). The CDR3 is 13 residues long. Trimming shortened V by 4 bases and J by 5 bases, and 13 bases separated the two germline ends. CDR1 is DFQATT, CDR2 SNEGSKA, per germline (reference sequence). The CDR3 DNA follows: TGCAGTGCTACTGGGGGCGCGGGAGATACGCAGTATTTT. It yields the protein CSATGGAGDTQYF.

V gene TRBV5-1 combines with J gene TRBJ2-3; the D gene could be TRBD1 or TRBD2 (6 bases each). The CDR3 has 18 residues. The V end was cut by 0 bases, the J end by 2 bases, with 19 bases between. The germline CDR1 and CDR2 sequences are SGHRS and YFSETQ. The CDR3 sequence: CASSLEEGDFLYTDTQYF. The DNA for the CDR3 is TGCGCCAGCAGCTTGGAGGAGGGGGACTTCTTATACACAGATACGCAGTATTTT.